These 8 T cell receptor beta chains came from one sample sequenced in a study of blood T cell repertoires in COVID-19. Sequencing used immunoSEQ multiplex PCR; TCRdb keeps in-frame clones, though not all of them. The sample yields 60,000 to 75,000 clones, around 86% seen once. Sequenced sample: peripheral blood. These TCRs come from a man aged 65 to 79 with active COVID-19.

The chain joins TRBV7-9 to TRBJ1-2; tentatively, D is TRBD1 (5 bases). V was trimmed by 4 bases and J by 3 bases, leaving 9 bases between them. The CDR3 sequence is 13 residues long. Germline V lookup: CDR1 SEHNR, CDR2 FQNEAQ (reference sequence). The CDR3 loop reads CASSSWGDYGYTF. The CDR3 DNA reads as TGTGCCAGCAGCTCCTGGGGGGACTATGGCTACACCTTC.

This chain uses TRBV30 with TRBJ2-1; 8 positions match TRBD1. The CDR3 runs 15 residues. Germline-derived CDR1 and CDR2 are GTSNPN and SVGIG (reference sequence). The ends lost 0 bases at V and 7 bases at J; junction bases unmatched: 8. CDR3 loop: CAWSVRAGGRNEQFF. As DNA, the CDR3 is TGTGCCTGGAGTGTACGGGCAGGGGGCCGGAATGAGCAGTTCTTC. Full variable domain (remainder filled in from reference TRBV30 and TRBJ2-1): SQTIHQWPATLVQPVGSPLSLECTVEGTSNPNLYWYRQAAGRGLQLLFYSVGIGQISSEVPQNLSASRPQDRQFILSSKKLLLSDSGFYLCAWSVRAGGRNEQFFGPGTRLTVL.

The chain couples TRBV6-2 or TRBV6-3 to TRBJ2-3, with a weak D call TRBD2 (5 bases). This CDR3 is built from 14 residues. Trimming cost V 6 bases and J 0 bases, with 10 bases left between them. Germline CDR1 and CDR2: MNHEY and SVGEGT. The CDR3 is CASSHGLSTDTQYF. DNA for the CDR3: TGTGCCAGCAGCCACGGACTCAGCACAGATACGCAGTATTTT.

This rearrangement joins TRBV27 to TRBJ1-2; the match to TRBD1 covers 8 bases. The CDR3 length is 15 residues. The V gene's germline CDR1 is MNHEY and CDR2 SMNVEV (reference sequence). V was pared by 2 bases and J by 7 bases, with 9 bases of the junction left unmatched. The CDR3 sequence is CASSLGDDRGGGYTF. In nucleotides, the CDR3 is TGTGCCAGCAGTTTAGGGGACGACAGGGGTGGTGGCTACACCTTC.

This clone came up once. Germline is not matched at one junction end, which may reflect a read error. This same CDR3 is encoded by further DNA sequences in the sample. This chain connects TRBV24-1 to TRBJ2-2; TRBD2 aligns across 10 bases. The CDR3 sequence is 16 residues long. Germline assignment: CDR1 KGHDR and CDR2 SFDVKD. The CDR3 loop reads CATSVVAGGPTGELFF. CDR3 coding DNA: TGCGCCACCAGTGTGGTAGCGGGAGGACCCACCGGGGAGCTGTTTTTT.

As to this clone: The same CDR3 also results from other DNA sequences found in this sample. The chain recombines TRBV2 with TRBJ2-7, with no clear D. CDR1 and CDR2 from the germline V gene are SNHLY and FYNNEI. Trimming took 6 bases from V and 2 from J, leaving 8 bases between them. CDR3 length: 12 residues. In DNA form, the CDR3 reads TGTGCCAGCAGGGGCGCAGCCTACGAGCAGTACTTC. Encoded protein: CASRGAAYEQYF. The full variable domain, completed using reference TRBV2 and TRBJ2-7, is EPEVTQTPSHQVTQMGQEVILRCVPISNHLYFYWYRQILGQKVEFLVSFYNNEISEKSEIFDDQFSVERPDGSNFTLKIRSTKLEDSAMYFCASRGAAYEQYFGPGTRLTVT.

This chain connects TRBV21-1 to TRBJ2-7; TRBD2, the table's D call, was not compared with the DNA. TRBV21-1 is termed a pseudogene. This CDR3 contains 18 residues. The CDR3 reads CASSTYPGLAGVRGEQYF. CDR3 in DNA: TGTGCCAGCAGCACTTATCCGGGACTAGCGGGAGTGAGGGGCGAGCAGTACTTC.

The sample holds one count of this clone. CDR3 sequence: CASSPRGGSATEAFF. For the CDR3, the DNA is TGTGCCAGCAGCCCGCGGGGGGGCTCGGCCACTGAAGCTTTCTTT. V and J are TRBV7-2 and TRBJ1-1; perhaps TRBD1 as D (6 bases). Germline lookup yields CDR1 SGHTA and CDR2 FQGNSA. The length of the CDR3 is 15 residues. V shed 5 bases and J shed 4 bases, with 17 bases lying between them.